This T cell receptor beta chain is from a study of technical replicates of blood from a few donors. Trimming took 5 bases from V and 3 from J; bases not matched to a gene: 3. This CDR3 spans 13 amino acids. CDR1 MNHEY and CDR2 SVGAGI come from the germline V gene. This table comes from immunoSEQ multiplex PCR, and its TCRdb copy is limited to in-frame clones, with some not included. Here the sample spans about 49,000 clones, 80% to 95% being singletons. The chain recombines TRBV6-5 with TRBJ2-7; 8 bases are a match to TRBD1. The sample consisted of PBMCs. This receptor was identified in a human donor in good health. Some clones in this sample may be carry-over from other donors' samples. The CDR3 reads CASSRQGFYEQYF. Here the CDR3 DNA reads TGTGCCAGCAGTAGACAGGGGTTCTACGAGCAGTACTTC.